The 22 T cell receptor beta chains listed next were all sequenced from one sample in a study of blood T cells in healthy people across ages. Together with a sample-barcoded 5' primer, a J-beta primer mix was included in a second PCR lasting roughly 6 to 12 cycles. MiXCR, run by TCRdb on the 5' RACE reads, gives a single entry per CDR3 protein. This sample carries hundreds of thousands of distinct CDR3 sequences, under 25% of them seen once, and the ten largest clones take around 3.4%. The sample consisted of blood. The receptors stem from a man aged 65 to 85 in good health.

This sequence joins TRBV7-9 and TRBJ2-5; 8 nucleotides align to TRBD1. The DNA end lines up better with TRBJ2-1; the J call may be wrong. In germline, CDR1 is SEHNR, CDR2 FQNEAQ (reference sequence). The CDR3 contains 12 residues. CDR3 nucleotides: TGTGCCAGCAGCGACAGGGGCGGTGAGCAGTTCTTC. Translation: CASSDRGGEQFF.

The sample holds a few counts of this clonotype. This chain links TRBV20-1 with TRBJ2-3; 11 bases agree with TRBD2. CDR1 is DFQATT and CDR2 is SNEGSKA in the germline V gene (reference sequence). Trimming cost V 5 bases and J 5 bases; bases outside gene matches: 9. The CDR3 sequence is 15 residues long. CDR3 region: CSAHPLAGAIDTQYF. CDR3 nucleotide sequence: TGCAGTGCTCATCCACTAGCGGGAGCCATAGATACGCAGTATTTT.

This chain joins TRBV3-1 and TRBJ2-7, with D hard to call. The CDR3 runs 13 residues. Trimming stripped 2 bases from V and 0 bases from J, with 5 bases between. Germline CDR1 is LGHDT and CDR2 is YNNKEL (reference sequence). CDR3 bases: TGTGCCAGCAGCCAAAGTACCTCCTACGAGCAGTACTTC. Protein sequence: CASSQSTSYEQYF.

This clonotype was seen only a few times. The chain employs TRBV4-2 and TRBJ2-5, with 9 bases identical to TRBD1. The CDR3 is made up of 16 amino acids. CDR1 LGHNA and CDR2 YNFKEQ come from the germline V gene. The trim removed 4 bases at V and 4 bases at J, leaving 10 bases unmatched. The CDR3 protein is CASSPSGQGIIETQYF. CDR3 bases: TGTGCCAGCAGCCCATCGGGACAGGGAATAATAGAGACCCAGTACTTC.

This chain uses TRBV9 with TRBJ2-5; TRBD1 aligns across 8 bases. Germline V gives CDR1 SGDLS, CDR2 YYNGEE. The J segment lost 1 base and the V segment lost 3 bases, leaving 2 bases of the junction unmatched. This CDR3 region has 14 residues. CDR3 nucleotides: TGTGCCAGCAGCGAAGGACAGGGCCAAGAGACCCAGTACTTC. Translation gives CASSEGQGQETQYF. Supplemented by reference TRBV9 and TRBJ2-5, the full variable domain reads DSGVTQTPKHLITATGQRVTLRCSPRSGDLSVYWYQQSLDQGLQFLIQYYNGEERAKGNILERFSAQQFPDLHSELNLSSLELGDSALYFCASSEGQGQETQYFGPGTRLLVL.

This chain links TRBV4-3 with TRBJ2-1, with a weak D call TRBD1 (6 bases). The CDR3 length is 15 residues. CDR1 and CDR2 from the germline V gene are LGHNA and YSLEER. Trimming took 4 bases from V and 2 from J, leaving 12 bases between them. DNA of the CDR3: TGCGCCAGCAGCCCTAGGACAGAGACCTACAATGAGCAGTTCTTC. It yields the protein CASSPRTETYNEQFF.

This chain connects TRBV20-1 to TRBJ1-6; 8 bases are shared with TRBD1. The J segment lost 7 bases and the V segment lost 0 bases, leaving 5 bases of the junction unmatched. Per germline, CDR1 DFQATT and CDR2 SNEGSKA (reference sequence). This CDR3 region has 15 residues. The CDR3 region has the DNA TGCAGTGCTAGAGAACTGGACAGGGACAATTCACCCCTCCACTTT. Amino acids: CSARELDRDNSPLHF.

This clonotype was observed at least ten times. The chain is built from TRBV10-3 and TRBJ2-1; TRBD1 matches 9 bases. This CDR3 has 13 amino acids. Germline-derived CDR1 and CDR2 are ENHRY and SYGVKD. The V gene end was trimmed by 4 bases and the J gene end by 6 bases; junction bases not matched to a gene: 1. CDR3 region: CAISVDRGNEQFF. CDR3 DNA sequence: TGTGCCATCAGTGTGGACAGGGGCAATGAGCAGTTCTTC.

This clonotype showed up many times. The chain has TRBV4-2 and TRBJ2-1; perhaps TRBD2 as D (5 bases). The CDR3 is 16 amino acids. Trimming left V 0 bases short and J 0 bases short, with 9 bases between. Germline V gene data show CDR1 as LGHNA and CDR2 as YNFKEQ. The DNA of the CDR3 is TGTGCCAGCAGCCAAGAGGCTACTAGCTCCTACAATGAGCAGTTCTTC. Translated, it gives CASSQEATSSYNEQFF.

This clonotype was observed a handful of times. The CDR3 DNA reads TGTGCCAGCAGCTGGGGGGGAGGCCACTCCTACAATGAGCAGTTCTTC. It specifies CASSWGGGHSYNEQFF. V and J are TRBV9 and TRBJ2-1; 7 nucleotides align to TRBD2. The CDR3 contains 16 residues. Germline V gene data show CDR1 as SGDLS and CDR2 as YYNGEE. V trimming: 4 bases; J trimming: 0 bases; junction bases outside the gene matches: 7.

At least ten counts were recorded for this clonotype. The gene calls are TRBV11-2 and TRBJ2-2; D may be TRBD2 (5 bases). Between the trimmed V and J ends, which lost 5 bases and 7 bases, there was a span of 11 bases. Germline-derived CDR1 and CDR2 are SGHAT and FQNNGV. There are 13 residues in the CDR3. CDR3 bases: TGTGCCAGCAGCCTCGCGGGTCACGGGGAGCTGTTTTTT. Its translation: CASSLAGHGELFF.

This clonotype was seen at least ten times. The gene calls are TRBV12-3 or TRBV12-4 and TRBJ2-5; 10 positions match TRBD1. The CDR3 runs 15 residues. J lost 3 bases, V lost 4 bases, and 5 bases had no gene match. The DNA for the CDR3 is TGTGCCAGCAGTTCTCGGGACAGGGGTAAAGAGACCCAGTACTTC. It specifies CASSSRDRGKETQYF.

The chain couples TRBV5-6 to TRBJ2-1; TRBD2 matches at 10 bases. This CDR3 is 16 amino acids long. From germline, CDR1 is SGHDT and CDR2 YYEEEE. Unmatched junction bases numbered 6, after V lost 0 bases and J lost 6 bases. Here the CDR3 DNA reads TGTGCCAGCAGCTTGGATCCGAGCGGGAGGGCCAATGAGCAGTTCTTC. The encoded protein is CASSLDPSGRANEQFF.

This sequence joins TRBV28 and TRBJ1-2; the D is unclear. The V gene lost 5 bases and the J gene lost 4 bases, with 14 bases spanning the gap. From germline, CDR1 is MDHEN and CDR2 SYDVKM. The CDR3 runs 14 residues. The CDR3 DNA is TGTGCCAGCAGTGCCCCCGGGAATCTCTATGGCTACACCTTC. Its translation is CASSAPGNLYGYTF.

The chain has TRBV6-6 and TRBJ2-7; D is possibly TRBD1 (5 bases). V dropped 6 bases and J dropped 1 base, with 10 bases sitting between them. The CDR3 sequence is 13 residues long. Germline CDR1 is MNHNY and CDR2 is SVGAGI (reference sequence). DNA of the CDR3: TGTGCCAGCAGACTCGACAGTTCCTACGAGCAGTACTTC. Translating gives CASRLDSSYEQYF.

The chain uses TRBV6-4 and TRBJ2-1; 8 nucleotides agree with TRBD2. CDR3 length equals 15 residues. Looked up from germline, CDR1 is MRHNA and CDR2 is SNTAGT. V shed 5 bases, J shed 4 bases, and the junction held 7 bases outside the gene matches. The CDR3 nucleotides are TGTGCCAGCAGTACGGGACTAGGGGAGTACAATGAGCAGTTCTTC. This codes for CASSTGLGEYNEQFF.

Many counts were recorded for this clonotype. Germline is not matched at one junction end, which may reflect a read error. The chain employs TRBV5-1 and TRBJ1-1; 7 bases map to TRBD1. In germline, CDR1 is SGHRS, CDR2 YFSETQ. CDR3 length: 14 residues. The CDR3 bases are TGTGCCAGCAGCTTAGGGGACAGGAACACTGAAGCTTTCTTT. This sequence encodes CASSLGDRNTEAFF.

CDR3 loop: CASSLVGSSEQFF. The DNA for the CDR3 is TGTGCCAGCAGCTTAGTAGGGTCGTCTGAGCAGTTCTTC. V usage is TRBV7-2 and J usage is TRBJ2-1; no firm D call. Germline assignment: CDR1 SGHTA and CDR2 FQGNSA. V lost 1 base to trimming and J lost 9 bases, with 10 bases between them. The CDR3 is made up of 13 amino acids.

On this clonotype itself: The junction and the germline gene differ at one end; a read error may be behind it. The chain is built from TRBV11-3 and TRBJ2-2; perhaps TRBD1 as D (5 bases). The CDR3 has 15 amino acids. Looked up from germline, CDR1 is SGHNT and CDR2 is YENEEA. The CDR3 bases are TGTGCCAGCAGCTTAGTAGGGGCGAACATCGGGGAGCTGTTTTTT. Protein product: CASSLVGANIGELFF.

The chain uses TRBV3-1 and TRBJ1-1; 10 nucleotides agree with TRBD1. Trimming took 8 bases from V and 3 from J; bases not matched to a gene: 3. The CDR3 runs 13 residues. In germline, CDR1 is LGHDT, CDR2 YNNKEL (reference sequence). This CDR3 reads CASGGQGYTEAFF. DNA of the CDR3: TGTGCCAGCGGGGGACAGGGGTACACTGAAGCTTTCTTT. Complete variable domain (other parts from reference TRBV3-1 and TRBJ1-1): DTAVSQTPKYLVTQMGNDKSIKCEQNLGHDTMYWYKQDSKKFLKIMFSYNNKELIINETVPNRFSPKSPDKAHLNLHINSLELGDSAVYFCASGGQGYTEAFFGQGTRLTVV.

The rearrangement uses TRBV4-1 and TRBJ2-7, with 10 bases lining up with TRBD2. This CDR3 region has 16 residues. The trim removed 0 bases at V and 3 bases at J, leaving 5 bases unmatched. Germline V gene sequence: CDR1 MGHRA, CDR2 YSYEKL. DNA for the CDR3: TGCGCCAGCAGCCAAGATCCCGCTAGCGGGAGCTACGAGCAGTACTTC. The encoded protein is CASSQDPASGSYEQYF.

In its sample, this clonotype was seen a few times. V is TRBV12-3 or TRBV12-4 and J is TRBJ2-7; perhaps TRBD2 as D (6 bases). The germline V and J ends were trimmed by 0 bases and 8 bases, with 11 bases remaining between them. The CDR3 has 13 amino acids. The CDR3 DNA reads TGTGCCAGCAGTTTAGCGCCGGAGGGAAAGCAGTACTTC. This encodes CASSLAPEGKQYF.